The rows below give T cell receptor beta chains drawn from one sample of a study of early T cells in non-severe SARS-CoV-2 infection. One entry per CDR3 protein results from TCRdb running MiXCR on the 5' RACE reads. The table records 25,000 to 30,000 distinct CDR3 sequences, roughly 5% of them present only once. The specimen was whole blood. These receptors originate from an adult who was a healthcare worker with PCR-confirmed SARS-CoV-2 infection or an uninfected control (not recorded which). CDR3s leave out the opening cysteine and the closing phenylalanine or tryptophan. Each record gives: D gene, J gene, V gene, CDR3 protein. A D gene is named only where the DNA matches it firmly.

d_gene: .; j_gene: TRBJ2-7; v_gene: TRBV7-8; CDR3aa: ASSLGPLIYEQY
d_gene: TRBD1; j_gene: TRBJ1-1; v_gene: TRBV6-6; CDR3aa: ASSYTPGGTEAF
d_gene: TRBD1; j_gene: TRBJ1-2; v_gene: TRBV7-2; CDR3aa: ASSPWDSPNYGYT
d_gene: .; j_gene: TRBJ1-4; v_gene: TRBV6-6; CDR3aa: ASSTQGGDEKLF
d_gene: TRBD2; j_gene: TRBJ2-1; v_gene: TRBV5-4; CDR3aa: ASSSGVFLAGNEQF
d_gene: TRBD1; j_gene: TRBJ1-2; v_gene: TRBV7-2; CDR3aa: ASSLARQGRYGYT
d_gene: .; j_gene: TRBJ2-2; v_gene: TRBV7-9; CDR3aa: ASSLVSGTGELF
d_gene: .; j_gene: TRBJ2-1; v_gene: TRBV30; CDR3aa: AWRDGSYNEQF
d_gene: .; j_gene: TRBJ2-2; v_gene: TRBV5-8; CDR3aa: ASSLDQPGTGELF
d_gene: .; j_gene: TRBJ1-2; v_gene: TRBV10-2; CDR3aa: ASAKGGEGYGYT
d_gene: .; j_gene: TRBJ2-1; v_gene: TRBV15; CDR3aa: ATSRANQREQF
d_gene: .; j_gene: TRBJ1-5; v_gene: TRBV7-8; CDR3aa: ASSSNPRRHRDNQPQH
d_gene: .; j_gene: TRBJ2-2; v_gene: TRBV6-4; CDR3aa: ASSDSDNTGELF
d_gene: .; j_gene: TRBJ1-2; v_gene: TRBV3-1; CDR3aa: ASSQAPSGGYT
d_gene: .; j_gene: TRBJ2-3; v_gene: TRBV27; CDR3aa: ASRRRASTDTQY
d_gene: .; j_gene: TRBJ2-5; v_gene: TRBV7-9; CDR3aa: ASSLNRDQETQY
d_gene: .; j_gene: TRBJ2-3; v_gene: TRBV6-2/TRBV6-3; CDR3aa: ASSHTDTQY
d_gene: .; j_gene: TRBJ1-4; v_gene: TRBV29-1; CDR3aa: SVEAGVGEKLF
d_gene: .; j_gene: TRBJ1-2; v_gene: TRBV25-1; CDR3aa: ASTQASQDGYT
d_gene: .; j_gene: TRBJ1-2; v_gene: TRBV10-3; CDR3aa: AISETWVDGYT
d_gene: .; j_gene: TRBJ1-6; v_gene: TRBV5-8; CDR3aa: ASSLEGYSPLH
d_gene: .; j_gene: TRBJ2-3; v_gene: TRBV6-5; CDR3aa: ASRKLDRETDTQY
d_gene: .; j_gene: TRBJ2-1; v_gene: TRBV27; CDR3aa: ASSSDWYNEQF
d_gene: TRBD2; j_gene: TRBJ2-2; v_gene: TRBV5-8; CDR3aa: APRKRGVINTGELF
d_gene: .; j_gene: TRBJ2-7; v_gene: TRBV29-1; CDR3aa: SVEVLQGYEQY
d_gene: TRBD2; j_gene: TRBJ2-1; v_gene: TRBV7-6; CDR3aa: ASSLVFSGGPVFDEQF
d_gene: .; j_gene: TRBJ1-1; v_gene: TRBV10-3; CDR3aa: AISDHNAEAF
d_gene: .; j_gene: TRBJ1-4; v_gene: TRBV7-9; CDR3aa: ASQAGQNNEKLF
d_gene: .; j_gene: TRBJ2-1; v_gene: TRBV15; CDR3aa: ATSRDINEQF